The 22 T cell receptor beta chains given below trace back to one sample, sequenced in a study of T cell responses to AZD1222 COVID-19 vaccine. Measured with immunoSEQ multiplex PCR; TCRdb has only the in-frame clones, and not every one. The sample consists of 130,000 or so clones, under 95% of them appearing once. The sample was peripheral blood, taken on day 0 of AZD1222 vaccination. These receptors all come from an adult in good health.

This chain uses TRBV29-1 with TRBJ1-1; 8 bases match TRBD1. Germline V lookup: CDR1 SQVTM, CDR2 ANQGSEA. V dropped 6 bases and J dropped 5; count of bases not matched to a gene: 11. The CDR3 is made up of 14 amino acids. CDR3 in DNA: TGCAGCGTGCACGCGGACAGGGCCGGGACTGAAGCTTTCTTT. Protein sequence: CSVHADRAGTEAFF.

A single count supports this clone. This same CDR3 is encoded by further DNA sequences in the sample. The chain recombines TRBV9 with TRBJ2-7, with a tentative D call TRBD1 (5 bases). V was cut by 0 bases and J by 2 bases, with 9 bases left in between. The CDR3 length is 14 residues. Germline-derived CDR1 and CDR2 are SGDLS and YYNGEE. The DNA for the CDR3 is TGTGCCAGCAGCGTAGGGGGCGGAACCTACGAGCAGTACTTC. It yields the protein CASSVGGGTYEQYF.

The V and J genes are TRBV7-9 and TRBJ1-2; D ambiguous. V was pared by 2 bases and J by 0 bases, with 4 bases between. This CDR3 spans 13 amino acids. Germline loops: CDR1 SEHNR, CDR2 FQNEAQ (reference sequence). The CDR3 region is CASSLKSNYGYTF. Written as DNA, the CDR3 is TGTGCCAGCAGCTTAAAGTCTAACTATGGCTACACCTTC.

The V gene is TRBV2, the J gene TRBJ2-3; 10 bases agree with TRBD2. The length of the CDR3 is 17 residues. The junction had 10 bases not matched to a gene; V was cut back by 3 bases and J by 4 bases. Germline assignment: CDR1 SNHLY and CDR2 FYNNEI. CDR3 region: CASSDLSLAGVSDTQYF. DNA of the CDR3: TGTGCCAGCAGTGATTTAAGTCTAGCGGGAGTGTCAGATACGCAGTATTTT.

Points on this clone: Other DNA sequences in the same sample also yield this CDR3. V usage is TRBV7-3 and J usage is TRBJ2-3; D ambiguous. Trimming took off 5 bases at V and 0 bases at J, with 9 bases between the two ends. The V gene's germline CDR1 is SGHTA and CDR2 FQGTGA. This CDR3 spans 14 amino acids. The CDR3 nucleotides read TGTGCCAGCAGCCTCGGATCTAGCACAGATACGCAGTATTTT. Residues: CASSLGSSTDTQYF.

This chain links TRBV5-1 with TRBJ2-7; D is uncertain. Trimming took off 4 bases at V and 2 bases at J, with 16 bases between the two ends. CDR3 length: 15 residues. Looked up from germline, CDR1 is SGHRS and CDR2 is YFSETQ. The CDR3 region is CASSPSRTIAYEQYF. CDR3 nucleotide sequence: TGCGCCAGCAGCCCAAGCCGCACAATCGCCTACGAGCAGTACTTC.

This chain connects TRBV7-9 to TRBJ1-1; D possibly corresponds to TRBD1 (6 bases). The germline V and J ends were trimmed by 6 bases and 5 bases, with 25 bases remaining between them. CDR1 is SEHNR, CDR2 FQNEAQ, per germline (reference sequence). The CDR3 covers 17 residues. The CDR3 DNA is TGTGCCAGCAGGTTAACGGGAAGGAAGGGGGGAAAAACTGAAGCTTTCTTT. It encodes CASRLTGRKGGKTEAFF.

The chain has TRBV12-3 or TRBV12-4 and TRBJ1-2, with 8 bases lining up with TRBD1. The CDR3 consists of 13 residues. The trim removed 6 bases at V and 3 bases at J, leaving 3 bases unmatched. CDR3 in amino acids: CASSSGGHYGYTF. Written as DNA, the CDR3 is TGTGCCAGCAGCTCAGGGGGCCACTATGGCTACACCTTC.

The chain employs TRBV28 and TRBJ2-7; D remains unclear. In germline, CDR1 is MDHEN, CDR2 SYDVKM. This CDR3 region has 14 residues. With 10 bases removed from V and 5 bases from J, the gap between germline ends came to 21 bases. The CDR3 here is CATKGGTRVDEQYF. CDR3 in DNA: TGTGCCACCAAGGGCGGCACACGAGTGGACGAGCAGTACTTC. The entire variable domain, with the rest obtained from reference TRBV28 and TRBJ2-7, is as follows: DVKVTQSSRYLVKRTGEKVFLECVQDMDHENMFWYRQDPGLGLRLIYFSYDVKMKEKGDIPEGYSVSREKKERFSLILESASTNQTSMYLCATKGGTRVDEQYFGPGTRLTVT.

J is TRBJ1-2 and V is TRBV5-6, with a possible D match to TRBD1 (5 bases). Trimming removed 4 bases from V and 4 bases from J, with 14 bases in between. The germline V gene has CDR1 SGHDT and CDR2 YYEEEE. The CDR3 loop spans 14 amino acids. CDR3 sequence: CASSPGVGAYGYTF. The CDR3 DNA reads as TGTGCCAGCAGCCCGGGGGTAGGGGCCTATGGCTACACCTTC. Full variable domain (remainder filled in from reference TRBV5-6 and TRBJ1-2): DAGVTQSPTHLIKTRGQQVTLRCSPKSGHDTVSWYQQALGQGPQFIFQYYEEEERQRGNFPDRFSGHQFPNYSSELNVNALLLGDSALYLCASSPGVGAYGYTFGSGTRLTVV.

Of note for this clone: The junction shows a germline mismatch at one end, possibly a read error. V and J are TRBV30 and TRBJ1-3; a possible D gene is TRBD1 (5 bases). CDR3 length: 13 residues. Germline CDR1 is GTSNPN and CDR2 is SVGIG (reference sequence). CDR3 DNA sequence: TGTGCCCGGAGGAAGAGGGACGGAAACACCATATATTTT. It encodes CARRKRDGNTIYF. Full variable domain (rest looked up from reference TRBV30 and TRBJ1-3): SQTIHQWPATLVQPVGSPLSLECTVEGTSNPNLYWYRQAAGRGLQLLFYSVGIGQISSEVPQNLSASRPQDRQFILSSKKLLLSDSGFYLCARRKRDGNTIYFGEGSWLTVV.

This clone appeared once. The rearrangement joins TRBV28 to TRBJ1-2, with D uncertain. From germline, CDR1 is MDHEN and CDR2 SYDVKM. Trimming removed 3 bases at V and 8 bases at J, with 16 bases between. The CDR3 is made up of 14 amino acids. CDR3 loop: CASSFGGGPRGYTF. As DNA, the CDR3 is TGTGCCAGCAGTTTTGGAGGAGGGCCCAGGGGCTACACCTTC.

This chain links TRBV2 with TRBJ1-4; D ambiguous. Trimming took off 4 bases at V and 0 bases at J, with 9 bases between the two ends. This CDR3 is built from 15 residues. The germline CDR1 and CDR2 sequences are SNHLY and FYNNEI. CDR3 amino acids: CASSVRQPTNEKLFF. The CDR3 DNA follows: TGTGCCAGCAGTGTGAGGCAGCCAACTAATGAAAAACTGTTTTTT. The full variable domain, in which reference TRBV2 and TRBJ1-4 provide the parts outside the CDR3, is EPEVTQTPSHQVTQMGQEVILRCVPISNHLYFYWYRQILGQKVEFLVSFYNNEISEKSEIFDDQFSVERPDGSNFTLKIRSTKLEDSAMYFCASSVRQPTNEKLFFGSGTQLSVL.

This chain uses TRBV30 with TRBJ1-2; 9 bases agree with TRBD1. Germline V gives CDR1 GTSNPN, CDR2 SVGIG (reference sequence). The CDR3 is 14 residues long. Trimming removed 2 bases from V and 8 bases from J; junction bases left unmatched: 9. CDR3 residues: CAWSHRGDRDGYTF. CDR3 DNA: TGTGCCTGGAGTCACAGAGGGGACAGGGACGGCTACACCTTC.

The chain carries TRBV5-1 and TRBJ2-1; TRBD2 agrees at 7 bases. The ends lost 3 bases at V and 9 bases at J; junction bases unmatched: 0. The CDR3 runs to 11 residues. Germline assignment: CDR1 SGHRS and CDR2 YFSETQ. As DNA, the CDR3 is TGCGCCAGCAGCTCGGGGGGTGAGCAGTTCTTC. Residues: CASSSGGEQFF.

This sequence joins TRBV28 and TRBJ1-3, with 8 bases lining up with TRBD1. Germline V gene data show CDR1 as MDHEN and CDR2 as SYDVKM. With V trimmed by 1 base and J by 1 base, 6 bases remained unmatched. The CDR3 runs to 17 residues. Written as DNA, the CDR3 is TGTGCCAGCAGTTTATACGGGACAGGAGGATCTGGAAACACCATATATTTT. This gives the protein CASSLYGTGGSGNTIYF.

V gene TRBV6-4 combines with J gene TRBJ2-7; no firm D call. CDR1 is MRHNA and CDR2 is SNTAGT in the germline V gene. The CDR3 extends over 11 amino acids. V lost 0 bases, J lost 3 bases, and 0 bases lay in between. The CDR3 coding sequence is TGTGCCAGCAGTGACTCCTACGAGCAGTACTTC. As protein: CASSDSYEQYF.

The genes are TRBV6-5 and TRBJ1-6, with D perhaps matching TRBD1 (6 bases). This CDR3 is built from 14 residues. Trimming took off 5 bases at V and 18 bases at J, with 23 bases between the two ends. Germline assignment: CDR1 MNHEY and CDR2 SVGAGI. Here the CDR3 reads CASSPLPFDRSTHF. CDR3 coding DNA: TGTGCCAGCAGTCCCCTGCCGTTTGACAGGAGCACCCACTTT.

The rearrangement links TRBV5-1 to TRBJ1-5; TRBD1 aligns across 8 bases. Germline lookup yields CDR1 SGHRS and CDR2 YFSETQ. The V and J ends lost 2 bases and 9 bases, in that order; junction bases with no gene match: 7. The CDR3 has 14 amino acids. CDR3 loop: CASSFDTGGRPQHF. In nucleotides, the CDR3 is TGCGCCAGCAGCTTCGATACAGGGGGACGGCCCCAGCATTTT.

The chain uses TRBV2 and TRBJ2-1; D possibly corresponds to TRBD2 (6 bases). CDR1 and CDR2 (germline): SNHLY, FYNNEI. The CDR3 is 12 amino acids. V lost 6 bases to trimming and J lost 6 bases, with 9 bases between them. CDR3: CASSLLANEQFF. The DNA for the CDR3 is TGTGCCAGCAGCCTACTAGCCAATGAGCAGTTCTTC.

This clone was seen once. V usage is TRBV18 and J usage is TRBJ2-3, with 9 bases that match TRBD1. The CDR3 loop spans 18 amino acids. V dropped 4 bases and J dropped 5; count of bases not matched to a gene: 16. CDR1 and CDR2 (germline): KGHSH, LQKENI. The CDR3 region has the DNA TGTGCCAGCTCACTTTCCGGGACAGGGATACGGACCAAAGATACGCAGTATTTT. This gives the protein CASSLSGTGIRTKDTQYF.

The CDR3 is CSPGVGLWANYGYTF. CDR3 sequence (DNA): TGTTCCCCGGGGGTAGGGCTCTGGGCTAACTATGGCTACACCTTC. The genes are TRBV19 and TRBJ1-2; TRBD1 might be the D (5 bases). Germline V gives CDR1 LNHDA, CDR2 SQIVND (reference sequence). The CDR3 is 15 residues long.